This T cell receptor (beta chain) originates from a study of OX40 agonist ivuxolimab in advanced cancers. Study conclusions and caveats: Some nonresponders likewise displayed low normalized T-cell clonal expansion. CD4+ and CD8+ blood T cells expanded clonally by week 6 at 0.1 to 3.0 mg/kg. Fewer expanded clones were found on average in CD4+ than in CD8+ T cells.

Patients with autoimmune history or systemic immunosuppression were excluded. This clone was counted once. Antigen specificity is unknown. Only in-frame clones appear in the TCRdb table, and some are missing; sequencing was by immunoSEQ multiplex PCR. The profile shows tens of thousands of clones, 81% of them singletons. Germline loops: CDR1 SGHRS, CDR2 YFSETQ. J gave up 5 bases and V 0 bases, and 8 bases lay outside the gene matches. The CDR3 runs to 17 residues. The chain recombines TRBV5-1 with TRBJ2-1; TRBD1 aligns across 10 bases. Here the sequenced sample was CD4+ or CD8+ T cells sorted from blood, taken in a trial of the OX40 agonist ivuxolimab. This clonotype was sampled from an adult with an advanced solid tumor such as melanoma, head and neck, liver or kidney cancer. CDR3 loop: CASSLVPAGTGDNEQFF. The CDR3 DNA follows: TGCGCCAGCAGCTTGGTCCCCGCCGGGACAGGGGACAATGAGCAGTTCTTC.